Listed here are 8 T cell receptor beta chains from one sample, sequenced in a study of T cell responses to AZD1222 COVID-19 vaccine. The data were produced by immunoSEQ multiplex PCR, yet TCRdb's version contains in-frame clones alone and is incomplete. This sample yields over 45,000 clones, of which 89% are seen a single time; 13% to 15% belongs to the top ten. The sequencing here drew on peripheral blood, taken 28 days after the second AZD1222 dose. These receptors originate from an adult who received the AZD1222 COVID-19 vaccine.

The V gene is TRBV27, the J gene TRBJ1-1; no definite D call. V was clipped by 3 bases and J by 1 base, with 9 bases between them. The CDR3 has 14 residues. CDR1 MNHEY and CDR2 SMNVEV come from the germline V gene (reference sequence). The CDR3 loop is CASSFHRGNTEAFF. The CDR3 region has the DNA TGTGCCAGCAGTTTTCATCGAGGGAACACTGAAGCTTTCTTT.

The CDR3 sequence is CASSQFGTPLPQHF. CDR3 bases: TGTGCCAGCAGCCAATTTGGGACACCCTTGCCCCAGCATTTT. The chain links TRBV7-2 to TRBJ1-5; D perhaps matches TRBD1 (6 bases). The V end lost 5 bases, the J end lost 9 bases, and 17 bases lay between the germline ends. This CDR3 contains 14 residues. CDR1 SGHTA and CDR2 FQGNSA come from the germline V gene.

This chain uses TRBV24-1 with TRBJ2-1; D is perhaps TRBD2 (6 bases). Germline CDR1 is KGHDR and CDR2 is SFDVKD. The CDR3 length is 17 residues. V was clipped by 1 base and J by 0 bases, with 12 bases between them. The CDR3 DNA is TGTGCCACCAGTGATTTATTTAGCGGAAGCTCCTACAATGAGCAGTTCTTC. Protein product: CATSDLFSGSSYNEQFF.

The V and J genes are TRBV7-9 and TRBJ2-7, with 10 bases fitting TRBD2. From germline, CDR1 is SEHNR and CDR2 FQNEAQ (reference sequence). The CDR3 sequence is 15 residues long. V dropped 3 bases and J dropped 5; count of bases not matched to a gene: 7. DNA of the CDR3: TGTGCCAGCAGCTTTTCCGGGACTAGCGAAAACGAGCAGTACTTC. It yields the protein CASSFSGTSENEQYF.

The chain uses TRBV12-3 or TRBV12-4 and TRBJ1-2; D unresolved. V was shortened by 6 bases and J by 4 bases, with 12 bases between the two germline ends. This CDR3 contains 13 residues. CDR3 region: CASSETQLYGYTF. The CDR3 nucleotides are TGTGCCAGCAGCGAAACACAGCTCTATGGCTACACCTTC.

The CDR3 nucleotides read TGCAGCGCCCAAAGGGAGGGGGGCGAGCAGTACTTC. Protein: CSAQREGGEQYF. The J gene is TRBJ2-7, the V gene TRBV29-1, with D possibly TRBD2 on 7 matching bases. CDR3 length: 12 residues. From germline, CDR1 is SQVTM and CDR2 ANQGSEA. Deletions cut 7 bases from V and 6 bases from J, with 16 bases between.

This chain connects TRBV11-2 to TRBJ2-7, with 11 bases identical to TRBD2. CDR1 is SGHAT and CDR2 is FQNNGV in the germline V gene. The CDR3 length is 14 residues. Trimming at V came to 4 bases and at J to 3 bases, leaving 2 bases not matched to a gene. In DNA form, the CDR3 reads TGTGCCAGCAGCTCACTAGCGGGAGTCTACGAGCAGTACTTC. This sequence encodes CASSSLAGVYEQYF. The full variable domain, its missing parts supplied by reference TRBV11-2 and TRBJ2-7, is EAGVAQSPRYKIIEKRQSVAFWCNPISGHATLYWYQQILGQGPKLLIQFQNNGVVDDSQLPKDRFSAERLKGVDSTLKIQPAKLEDSAVYLCASSSLAGVYEQYFGPGTRLTVT.

This clone showed up just a few times. The CDR3 nucleotides are TGCAGCGTTCGCTTAGGGGGCGGGTACAATGAGCAGTTCTTC. Protein sequence: CSVRLGGGYNEQFF. The rearrangement joins TRBV29-1 to TRBJ2-1; TRBD1 agrees at 7 bases. Germline V gene lookup returns CDR1 SQVTM and CDR2 ANQGSEA. The CDR3 loop spans 14 amino acids. The junction had 8 bases not matched to a gene; V was cut back by 5 bases and J by 4 bases.